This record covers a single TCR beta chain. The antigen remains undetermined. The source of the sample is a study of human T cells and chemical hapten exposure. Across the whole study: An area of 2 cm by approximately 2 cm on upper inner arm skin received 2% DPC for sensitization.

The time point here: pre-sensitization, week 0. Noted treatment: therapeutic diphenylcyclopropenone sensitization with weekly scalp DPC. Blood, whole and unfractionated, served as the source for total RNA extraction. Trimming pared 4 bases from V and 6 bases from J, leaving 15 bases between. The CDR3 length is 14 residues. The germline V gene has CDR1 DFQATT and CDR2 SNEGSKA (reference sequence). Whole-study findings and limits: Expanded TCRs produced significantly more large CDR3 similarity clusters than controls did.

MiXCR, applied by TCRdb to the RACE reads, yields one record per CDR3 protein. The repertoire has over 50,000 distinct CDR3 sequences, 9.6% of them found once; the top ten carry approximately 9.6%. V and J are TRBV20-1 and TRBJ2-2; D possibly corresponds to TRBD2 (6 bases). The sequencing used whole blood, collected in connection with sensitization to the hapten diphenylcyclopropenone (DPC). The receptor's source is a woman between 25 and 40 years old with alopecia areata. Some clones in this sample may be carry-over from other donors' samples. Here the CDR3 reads CSANGGDIPGELFF. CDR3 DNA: TGCAGTGCTAACGGGGGTGACATCCCCGGGGAGCTGTTTTTT.